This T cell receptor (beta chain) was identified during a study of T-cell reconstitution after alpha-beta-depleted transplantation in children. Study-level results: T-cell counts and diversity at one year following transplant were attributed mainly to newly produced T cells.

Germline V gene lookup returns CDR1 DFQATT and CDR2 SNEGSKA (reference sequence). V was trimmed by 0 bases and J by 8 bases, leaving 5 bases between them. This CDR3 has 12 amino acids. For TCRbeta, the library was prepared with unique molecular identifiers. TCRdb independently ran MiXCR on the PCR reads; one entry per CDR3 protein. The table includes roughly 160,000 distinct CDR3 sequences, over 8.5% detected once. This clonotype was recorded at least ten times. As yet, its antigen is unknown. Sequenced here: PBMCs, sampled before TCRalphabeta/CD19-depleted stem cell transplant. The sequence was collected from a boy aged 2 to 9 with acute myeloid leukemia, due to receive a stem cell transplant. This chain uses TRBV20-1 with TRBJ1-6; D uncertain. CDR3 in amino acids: CSARDSYSPLHF. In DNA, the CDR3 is TGCAGTGCTAGAGATTCTTATTCACCCCTCCACTTT.